This T cell receptor (beta chain) is drawn from a study of T cell responses to AZD1222 COVID-19 vaccine. Study summary: Analyses pooled second doses at about 4 or about 12 weeks. Regarding the study as a whole: There were vaccine-associated CD4 TCRs across spike, dominant at 160-218 and 743-854.

The protocol was immunoSEQ multiplex PCR, while the TCRdb copy is restricted to in-frame clones and leaves out a portion. The sample has over 110,000 clones; about 93% are singletons. This clone has more than one count but fewer than ten. Its antigen is still unknown. From germline, CDR1 is SGDLS and CDR2 YYNGEE. V lost 5 bases and J lost 2, with 19 bases in between. This CDR3 has 16 residues. The chain couples TRBV9 to TRBJ1-1; D ambiguous. The TCR sequence derives from an adult in good health. Sequenced here: peripheral blood, sampled on day 0 of AZD1222 vaccination. The CDR3 spells CASSGGMGSLNTEAFF. CDR3 coding DNA: TGTGCCAGCAGTGGAGGGATGGGCAGCCTAAACACTGAAGCTTTCTTT.